This passage covers 15 T cell receptor beta chains from one sample sequenced in a study of cytomegalovirus exposure and HLA in healthy donors. Researchers ran the PCR with 60 Vbeta and 13 Jbeta primers. Repertoires were generated with immunoSEQ multiplex PCR, while TCRdb's copy carries only in-frame clones and drops some. The table includes more than 55,000 clones, over 70% detected once. What was sequenced was PBMCs. These receptors were taken from a middle-aged woman in good health and CMV-seronegative.

The chain links TRBV4-1 to TRBJ2-7, with 7 bases aligning to TRBD1. This CDR3 spans 14 amino acids. The trim removed 2 bases at V and 5 bases at J, leaving 6 bases unmatched. Germline V lookup: CDR1 MGHRA, CDR2 YSYEKL. CDR3 sequence reads: CASSQITGVHEQYF. CDR3 DNA: TGCGCCAGCAGCCAAATTACAGGGGTCCACGAGCAGTACTTC.

This sequence joins TRBV5-4 and TRBJ2-7; no firm D call. The CDR3 sequence is 12 residues long. V lost 2 bases and J 6 bases, leaving 9 bases between the germline ends. In germline, CDR1 is SGHNT, CDR2 YYREEE (reference sequence). In DNA, the CDR3 is TGTGCCAGCAGCTTAAGTATGGCCGAGCAGTACTTC. This sequence encodes CASSLSMAEQYF.

The genes are TRBV4-3 and TRBJ2-1; TRBD2 agrees at 8 bases. This CDR3 is built from 17 residues. CDR1 LGHNA and CDR2 YSLEER come from the germline V gene. The V segment lost 0 bases and the J segment 5 bases; nucleotides outside the gene matches: 9. DNA for the CDR3: TGCGCCAGCAGCCAAGATCCCCCGGGAGGGACCCACAATGAGCAGTTCTTC. This codes for CASSQDPPGGTHNEQFF.

The V gene is TRBV9, the J gene TRBJ1-2; the D gene is possibly TRBD1 (5 bases). The CDR3 totals 15 residues. V dropped 4 bases and J dropped 0 bases, with 13 bases sitting between them. From germline, CDR1 is SGDLS and CDR2 YYNGEE. CDR3 sequence (DNA): TGTGCCAGCAGCCAGGGTCACAGTCCTAACTATGGCTACACCTTC. Protein: CASSQGHSPNYGYTF.

The chain is built from TRBV7-6 and TRBJ1-1; D might be TRBD1 (5 bases). The CDR3 has 15 amino acids. From germline, CDR1 is SGHVS and CDR2 FNYEAQ. V was shortened by 2 bases and J by 3 bases, with 13 bases between the two germline ends. The DNA of the CDR3 is TGTGCCAGCAGCTTACGCGGGGTGGGGGACACTGAAGCTTTCTTT. This encodes CASSLRGVGDTEAFF.

This clone was picked up a small number of times. The chain carries TRBV6-6 and TRBJ2-1, with D tentatively TRBD1 (7 bases). This CDR3 has 15 residues. The germline V gene has CDR1 MNHNY and CDR2 SVGAGI (reference sequence). V shed 4 bases and J shed 4 bases, with 14 bases lying between them. CDR3 amino acids: CASSSQGGLYNEQFF. In DNA form, the CDR3 reads TGTGCCAGCAGTTCCCAGGGGGGACTGTACAATGAGCAGTTCTTC.

The gene calls are TRBV18 and TRBJ1-2, with 12 bases matching TRBD1. J was trimmed by 7 bases and V by 2 bases; bases with no gene match: 14. Germline CDR1 reads KGHSH; CDR2 reads LQKENI. CDR3 length equals 18 residues. For the CDR3, the DNA is TGTGCCAGCTCACCATTTGATGGGACAGGGGGCTTTGGTGGTGGCTACACCTTC. Amino acids: CASSPFDGTGGFGGGYTF.

CDR3 in DNA: TGCGCCAGCAGCTTGGAGGGACAGAGCTCCTACAATGAGCAGTTCTTC. It encodes CASSLEGQSSYNEQFF. The gene calls are TRBV5-1 and TRBJ2-1; 7 bases agree with TRBD1. Trimming cost V 0 bases and J 0 bases; bases outside gene matches: 3. Per germline, CDR1 SGHRS and CDR2 YFSETQ. The CDR3 contains 16 residues.

The genes are TRBV7-3 and TRBJ1-1, with D maybe TRBD1 (5 bases). The CDR3 spans 14 residues. Germline V gives CDR1 SGHTA, CDR2 FQGTGA. Trimming took off 3 bases at V and 5 bases at J, with 13 bases between the two ends. CDR3 sequence (DNA): TGTGCCAGCAGCTTCGCGGGGGAGAGGACTGAAGCTTTCTTT. Translation: CASSFAGERTEAFF.

Written as DNA, the CDR3 is TGTGCCAGTAGTAGCACTAATTGGGAGACCCAGTACTTC. This gives the protein CASSSTNWETQYF. The rearrangement links TRBV19 to TRBJ2-5; D is unresolved. This CDR3 contains 13 residues. The V end lost 4 bases, the J end lost 5 bases, and 11 bases lay between the germline ends. From germline, CDR1 is LNHDA and CDR2 SQIVND (reference sequence).

The chain is built from TRBV27 and TRBJ1-4; 8 bases line up with TRBD1. The CDR3 loop spans 16 amino acids. V was pared by 4 bases and J by 1 base, with 5 bases of the junction left unmatched. Germline V lookup: CDR1 MNHEY, CDR2 SMNVEV (reference sequence). The CDR3 loop is CASSSRTGGTNEKLFF. CDR3 DNA: TGTGCCAGCAGTTCCCGAACAGGGGGAACTAATGAAAAACTGTTTTTT.

This sequence joins TRBV5-1 and TRBJ2-1; 11 nucleotides agree with TRBD2. CDR3 length: 16 amino acids. The germline V gene encodes CDR1 SGHRS and CDR2 YFSETQ. The V gene end was trimmed by 0 bases and the J gene end by 7 bases; junction bases not matched to a gene: 6. As DNA, the CDR3 is TGCGCCAGCAGCTTGGGTTCTAGCGGGAGGTTGAATGAGCAGTTCTTC. Translation: CASSLGSSGRLNEQFF.

V and J are TRBV7-8 and TRBJ1-6; D possibly corresponds to TRBD1 (5 bases). This CDR3 is 17 amino acids long. Germline CDR1 is SGHVS and CDR2 is FQNEAQ. V lost 1 base, J lost 10 bases, and 20 bases lay in between. CDR3 DNA: TGTGCCAGCAGCTTAGTCTGGGTCGGCAGGGTAGAATCACCCCTCCACTTT. Its protein product is CASSLVWVGRVESPLHF.

The V gene is TRBV2, the J gene TRBJ2-1; 10 nucleotides agree with TRBD2. The germline gives CDR1 SNHLY, CDR2 FYNNEI. This CDR3 is 15 amino acids long. Unmatched junction bases numbered 10, after V lost 6 bases and J lost 8 bases. This CDR3 is CASRAMASGSDEQFF. CDR3 coding DNA: TGTGCCAGCAGGGCTATGGCTAGCGGGAGCGATGAGCAGTTCTTC.

V is TRBV28 and J is TRBJ1-2; D may be TRBD1 (5 bases). From germline, CDR1 is MDHEN and CDR2 SYDVKM. Trimming removed 2 bases at V and 2 bases at J, with 9 bases between. The CDR3 is 14 residues long. The DNA of the CDR3 is TGTGCCAGCAGTTTAGGCAGGGCGAACTATGGCTACACCTTC. Its translation is CASSLGRANYGYTF.